Given below is one T cell receptor beta chain in context. Its antigen is undetermined. Repertoires were generated with immunoSEQ multiplex PCR, while TCRdb's copy carries only in-frame clones and drops some. The sample includes approximately 150,000 clones, roughly nine tenths of them seen just once. The CDR3 consists of 16 residues. The germline gives CDR1 SNHLY, CDR2 FYNNEI. V was trimmed by 6 bases and J by 4 bases, leaving 19 bases between them. The record originates from a study of cytomegalovirus exposure and HLA in healthy donors. Study findings and constraints: Later, an analysis found that TCR clusters from the first cohort tended to co-occur in the 120 validation repertoires. According to the study, about 180 TCR beta chains were cytomegalovirus-associated. Rarity held for most TCR sequences, but there were some public TCRs that occurred in many donors. Among the CMV-associated chains, a few were confirmed in vitro as specific for CMV antigens.

Sequenced: PBMCs. The chain combines TRBV2 with TRBJ2-4, with D possibly TRBD2 on 7 matching bases. This TCR came from a woman aged 18 to 35 in good health and CMV-seropositive. CDR3: CASRGGLASEKNIQYF. DNA of the CDR3: TGTGCCAGCAGGGGGGGGCTAGCGTCAGAAAAAAACATTCAGTACTTC. Together with reference TRBV2 and TRBJ2-4, the CDR3 gives the full variable domain: EPEVTQTPSHQVTQMGQEVILRCVPISNHLYFYWYRQILGQKVEFLVSFYNNEISEKSEIFDDQFSVERPDGSNFTLKIRSTKLEDSAMYFCASRGGLASEKNIQYFGAGTRLSVL.